This T cell receptor beta chain originates from a study of T cell repertoires in cytomegalovirus infection. Turning to the study itself: Indications of both CMV infection and matching HLA type were provided by public TCR beta signatures.

On this clonotype: Its target is not known.

The length of the CDR3 is 16 residues. The V gene lost 2 bases and the J gene lost 0 bases, with 13 bases spanning the gap. The germline CDR1 and CDR2 sequences are SGHTA and FQGNSA. TCRdb fed the reads into MiXCR, producing one record per CDR3 protein. This table holds tens of thousands of distinct CDR3 sequences, roughly 22% found once. This chain uses TRBV7-2 with TRBJ1-2, with D unclear. The source of this sequence is a human donor in good health (CMV status not recorded). Some clones in this sample may be carry-over from other donors' samples. Sample: CD8+ T cells from cultured PBMCs, taken from culture after CMV antigen stimulation. The CDR3 sequence: CASSLKWAVANYGYTF. In DNA, the CDR3 is TGTGCCAGCAGCTTAAAGTGGGCGGTGGCTAACTATGGCTACACCTTC.